Only one count was recorded for the clone carrying this T cell receptor (beta chain). Its target is not known. The assay was immunoSEQ multiplex PCR, and TCRdb's table has in-frame clones only and misses some. Of 1.5 million to 2.5 million clones in the sample, less than 95% were seen once. The source of the sample is a study of shared clonotypes between healthy human individuals. General study points: Sampling used blood alone; tissue repertoires probably differ.

The naive CD8 fraction comprised CD45RO-negative cells positively selected for CCR7 and excluded terminally differentiated effector memory CD45RA+ cells. Those who donated were healthy HIV-negative adults, with no recent acute infections or vaccinations reported. Trimming took 2 bases from V and 3 from J; bases not matched to a gene: 17. In germline, CDR1 is SGDLS, CDR2 YYNGEE. The CDR3 runs 20 residues. This sequence originates from a man aged 18 to 29 in good health. The V gene is TRBV9, the J gene TRBJ2-2; 9 bases are shared with TRBD2. Specimen: naive CD8+ T cells sorted from blood. CDR3 DNA: TGTGCCAGCAGCGTCCCTTATGGGGGGCGGGAGGGCGTCGACACCGGGGAGCTGTTTTTT. Its translation: CASSVPYGGREGVDTGELFF. Complete variable domain (other parts from reference TRBV9 and TRBJ2-2): DSGVTQTPKHLITATGQRVTLRCSPRSGDLSVYWYQQSLDQGLQFLIQYYNGEERAKGNILERFSAQQFPDLHSELNLSSLELGDSALYFCASSVPYGGREGVDTGELFFGEGSRLTVL.